This T cell receptor (beta chain) was captured by sequencing in a study of PD-L1 blockade in urothelial cancer. Study background: Blood was analyzed 3 weeks (second dose) and 6 weeks after treatment start. Blood samples contained a median 141,255 T cells.

This sample's time point: pretreatment peripheral blood. PCRs were each spiked with synthetic TCR analog templates. The protocol was immunoSEQ multiplex PCR, while the TCRdb copy is restricted to in-frame clones and leaves out a portion. The sample consists of some 90,000 clones, about 90% of them appearing once. The sequence derives from a woman older than 75 with urothelial cancer. The sample was PBMCs, taken around atezolizumab (anti-PD-L1) treatment.

The CDR3 DNA reads TGTGCCAGCATCCCGCAGGGGGCAAGAGTAGTTCAGCCCCAGCATTTT. It encodes CASIPQGARVVQPQHF. This chain joins TRBV7-8 and TRBJ1-5; 8 nucleotides match TRBD1. Losses at the gene ends were 7 bases for V and 6 bases for J; bases not matched to a gene: 14. CDR1 SGHVS and CDR2 FQNEAQ come from the germline V gene. The CDR3 consists of 16 residues.